A selection of T cell receptor beta chains follows, all from one sample in a study of T cells after posttransplantation cyclophosphamide. Some clones are missing from TCRdb's copy, which holds only in-frame ones; the method was immunoSEQ multiplex PCR. Found here are around 10,000 clones, roughly 80% of them singletons; the top ten hold roughly 14%. The source was PBMCs, collected about 1,700 days after allogeneic stem cell transplant with posttransplant cyclophosphamide. These receptor sequences come from a female patient in her forties or fifties who received an allogeneic stem cell transplant from a related donor, was CMV-positive, and had no GVHD. Some T cells may be provided by the graft donor. Each CDR3 is given with its conserved first and last residue. The order of the fields is V gene, D gene, clone size, CDR3 length, J gene, CDR3 protein, CDR3 DNA. A D gene is named only where the DNA matches it firmly. Part of the rows lack a size; the others show once, few, many or a class for expanded clones.

V gene: TRBV11-2; D gene: NA; clone size: NA; CDR3 length: 14; J gene: TRBJ1-1; CDR3 protein: CASSLVRGNTEAFF; CDR3 DNA: TGTGCCAGCAGCTTAGTACGGGGGAACACTGAAGCTTTCTTT
V gene: TRBV9; D gene: NA; clone size: medium-sized; CDR3 length: 13; J gene: TRBJ1-5; CDR3 protein: CASSGMGGQPQHF; CDR3 DNA: TGTGCCAGCAGCGGTATGGGGGGTCAGCCCCAGCATTTT
V gene: TRBV11-2; D gene: NA; clone size: once; CDR3 length: 14; J gene: TRBJ2-7; CDR3 protein: CASSLSPGVYEQYF; CDR3 DNA: TGTGCCAGCAGCTTATCTCCGGGAGTGTACGAGCAGTACTTC
V gene: TRBV9; D gene: NA; clone size: NA; CDR3 length: 14; J gene: TRBJ1-4; CDR3 protein: CASSEGVPNEKLFF; CDR3 DNA: TGTGCCAGCAGCGAGGGGGTCCCAAATGAAAAACTGTTTTTT
V gene: TRBV11-2; D gene: TRBD2; clone size: NA; CDR3 length: 14; J gene: TRBJ2-7; CDR3 protein: CASSPGTSGNEQYF; CDR3 DNA: TGTGCCAGCAGCCCTGGGACTAGCGGGAACGAGCAGTACTTC
V gene: TRBV7-7; D gene: NA; clone size: NA; CDR3 length: 14; J gene: TRBJ2-2; CDR3 protein: CASRHDRFTGELFF; CDR3 DNA: TGTGCCAGCAGACATGACAGGTTCACCGGGGAGCTGTTTTTT
V gene: TRBV5-1; D gene: NA; clone size: NA; CDR3 length: 16; J gene: TRBJ2-5; CDR3 protein: CASTFGGGSQVETQYF; CDR3 DNA: TGCGCCAGCACCTTCGGGGGCGGGAGCCAGGTAGAGACCCAGTACTTC
V gene: TRBV5-1; D gene: TRBD1; clone size: NA; CDR3 length: 15; J gene: TRBJ1-2; CDR3 protein: CASSLPPTGEHGYTF; CDR3 DNA: TGCGCCAGCAGCCTACCCCCGACAGGGGAACATGGCTACACCTTC
V gene: TRBV27; D gene: NA; clone size: NA; CDR3 length: 13; J gene: TRBJ1-2; CDR3 protein: CASSLWGDYGYTF; CDR3 DNA: TGTGCCAGCAGCCTGTGGGGGGACTATGGCTACACCTTC
V gene: TRBV19; D gene: NA; clone size: NA; CDR3 length: 13; J gene: TRBJ1-5; CDR3 protein: CASSTGNNQPQHF; CDR3 DNA: TGTGCCAGTAGTACAGGGAACAATCAGCCCCAGCATTTT
V gene: TRBV7-6; D gene: NA; clone size: NA; CDR3 length: 12; J gene: TRBJ2-1; CDR3 protein: CASSPMYNEQFF; CDR3 DNA: TGTGCCAGCAGCCCCATGTACAATGAGCAGTTCTTC
V gene: TRBV6-1; D gene: NA; clone size: NA; CDR3 length: 14; J gene: TRBJ2-2; CDR3 protein: CASSEQTSAGELFF; CDR3 DNA: TGTGCCAGCAGTGAGCAGACTAGTGCCGGGGAGCTGTTTTTT
V gene: TRBV7-2; D gene: NA; clone size: NA; CDR3 length: 12; J gene: TRBJ1-2; CDR3 protein: CASSPFSGGYTF; CDR3 DNA: TGTGCCAGCAGTCCTTTCTCGGGTGGCTACACCTTC
V gene: TRBV19; D gene: NA; clone size: NA; CDR3 length: 16; J gene: TRBJ1-1; CDR3 protein: CASTVIRQGQRVEAFF; CDR3 DNA: TGTGCCAGTACCGTCATACGGCAGGGGCAGAGGGTTGAAGCTTTCTTT
V gene: TRBV7-2; D gene: TRBD2; clone size: NA; CDR3 length: 14; J gene: TRBJ2-5; CDR3 protein: CASSSGLAGETQYF; CDR3 DNA: TGTGCCAGCAGCTCCGGACTAGCGGGTGAGACCCAGTACTTC
V gene: TRBV4-1; D gene: NA; clone size: NA; CDR3 length: 13; J gene: TRBJ1-1; CDR3 protein: CASSQEGGAKAFF; CDR3 DNA: TGCGCCAGCAGCCAGGAGGGAGGGGCTAAAGCTTTCTTT
V gene: TRBV6-6; D gene: NA; clone size: NA; CDR3 length: 14; J gene: TRBJ2-1; CDR3 protein: CASSYSSQGLEQFF; CDR3 DNA: TGTGCCAGCAGTTACTCGAGCCAGGGGCTGGAGCAGTTCTTC
V gene: TRBV6-5; D gene: NA; clone size: NA; CDR3 length: 15; J gene: TRBJ1-3; CDR3 protein: CASSYEGYSGNTIYF; CDR3 DNA: TGTGCCAGCAGTTACGAGGGATACTCTGGAAACACCATATATTTT
V gene: TRBV6-4; D gene: NA; clone size: large; CDR3 length: 13; J gene: TRBJ1-1; CDR3 protein: CASSDSSLTEAFF; CDR3 DNA: TGTGCCAGCAGTGACTCGAGTCTTACTGAAGCTTTCTTT
V gene: TRBV29-1; D gene: TRBD1; clone size: NA; CDR3 length: 14; J gene: TRBJ1-1; CDR3 protein: CSVPKQGADTEAFF; CDR3 DNA: TGCAGCGTTCCGAAACAGGGGGCTGACACTGAAGCTTTCTTT
V gene: TRBV9; D gene: NA; clone size: NA; CDR3 length: 12; J gene: TRBJ1-2; CDR3 protein: CASSLSGDGYTF; CDR3 DNA: TGTGCCAGCAGCCTAAGCGGTGACGGCTACACCTTC
V gene: TRBV7-4; D gene: NA; clone size: NA; CDR3 length: 15; J gene: TRBJ1-4; CDR3 protein: CASRGFSPANEKLFF; CDR3 DNA: TGTGCCAGCAGGGGCTTCTCTCCCGCTAATGAAAAACTGTTTTTT
V gene: TRBV5-6; D gene: TRBD1; clone size: NA; CDR3 length: 16; J gene: TRBJ1-2; CDR3 protein: CASSQAHFDRDYGYTF; CDR3 DNA: TGTGCCAGCAGCCAAGCCCATTTTGACAGGGACTATGGCTACACCTTC
V gene: TRBV7-3; D gene: TRBD1; clone size: NA; CDR3 length: 17; J gene: TRBJ1-1; CDR3 protein: CASSPQPFGQGNTEAFF; CDR3 DNA: TGTGCCAGCAGCCCCCAACCATTCGGACAGGGTAACACTGAAGCTTTCTTT